This T cell receptor beta chain was observed in a study of memory CD4+ T cells and cytomegalovirus serostatus. Study summary: Healthy Belgian adult donors included under ten CMV-positive and some 25 CMV-negative people. Study outcomes and limitations: Suggested: most of the CMV-linked TCR signature lies in CD4+ memory cells. A US-trained random forest predicted CMV serostatus with median AUC around 0.93.

Of note for this clone: Its antigen is undetermined.

The table came from immunoSEQ multiplex PCR; TCRdb's copy has only in-frame clones and leaves some out. The sample shows some 56,000 clones, 82% of them seen only once. The CDR3 contains 15 residues. CDR1 SGDLS and CDR2 YYNGEE come from the germline V gene. Trimming took 3 bases from V and 4 from J; bases not matched to a gene: 3. The sort gate was single viable CD3+CD4+CD8-CD45RO+ cells for memory CD4+ T cells. CMV serostatus came from serum IgG against pp150, pp28, p38, p52. This chain links TRBV9 with TRBJ1-4, with 10 nucleotides matching TRBD1. Sequencing was done on a sample of memory CD4+ T cells from blood. This TCR derives from an adult in good health and CMV-seronegative. This chain's CDR3 is CASSAWDRGNEKLFF. The CDR3 DNA follows: TGTGCCAGCAGCGCTTGGGACAGGGGTAATGAAAAACTGTTTTTT.